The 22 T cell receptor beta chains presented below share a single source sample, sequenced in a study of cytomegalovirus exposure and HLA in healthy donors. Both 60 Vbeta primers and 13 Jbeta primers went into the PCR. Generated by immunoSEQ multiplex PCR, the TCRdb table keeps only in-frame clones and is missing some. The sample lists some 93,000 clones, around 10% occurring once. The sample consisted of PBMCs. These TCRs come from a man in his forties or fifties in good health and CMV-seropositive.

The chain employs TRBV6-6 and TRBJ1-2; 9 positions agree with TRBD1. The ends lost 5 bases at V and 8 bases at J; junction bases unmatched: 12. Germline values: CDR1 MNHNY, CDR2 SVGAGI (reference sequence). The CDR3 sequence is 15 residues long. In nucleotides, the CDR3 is TGTGCCAGCAGTCCGGGACAGGGAGGGGTATACGGCTACACCTTC. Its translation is CASSPGQGGVYGYTF.

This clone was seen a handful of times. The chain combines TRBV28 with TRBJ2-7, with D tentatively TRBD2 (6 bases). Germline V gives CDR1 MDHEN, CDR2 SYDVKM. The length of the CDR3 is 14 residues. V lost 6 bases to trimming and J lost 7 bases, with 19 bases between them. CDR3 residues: CASRTGDFSREQYF. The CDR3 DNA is TGTGCCAGCAGGACTGGGGACTTCTCTAGGGAGCAGTACTTC.

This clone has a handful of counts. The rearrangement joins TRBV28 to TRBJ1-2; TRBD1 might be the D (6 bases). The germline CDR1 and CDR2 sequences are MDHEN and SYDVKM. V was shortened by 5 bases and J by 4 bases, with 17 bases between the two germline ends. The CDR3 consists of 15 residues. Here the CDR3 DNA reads TGTGCCAGCAGTCCTACGGGGCAGGGGTCCTATGGCTACACCTTC. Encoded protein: CASSPTGQGSYGYTF.

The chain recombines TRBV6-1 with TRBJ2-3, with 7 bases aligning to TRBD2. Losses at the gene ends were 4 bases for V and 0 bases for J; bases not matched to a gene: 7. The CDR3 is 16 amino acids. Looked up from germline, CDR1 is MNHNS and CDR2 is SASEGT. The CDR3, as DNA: TGTGCCAGCAGTGCTCAACTAGCGACGAGCACAGATACGCAGTATTTT. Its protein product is CASSAQLATSTDTQYF.

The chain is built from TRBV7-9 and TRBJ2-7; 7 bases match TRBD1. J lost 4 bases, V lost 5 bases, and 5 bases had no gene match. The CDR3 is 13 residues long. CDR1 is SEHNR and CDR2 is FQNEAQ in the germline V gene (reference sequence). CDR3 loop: CASSGTVRYEQYF. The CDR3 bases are TGTGCCAGCAGCGGGACAGTCCGATACGAGCAGTACTTC.

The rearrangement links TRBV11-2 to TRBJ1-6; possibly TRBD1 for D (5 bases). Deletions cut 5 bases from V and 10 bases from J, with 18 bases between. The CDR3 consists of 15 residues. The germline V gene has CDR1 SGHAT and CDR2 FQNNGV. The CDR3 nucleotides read TGTGCCAGCAGCGGTTCGCAGGGAGGATCGTCACCCCTCCACTTT. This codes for CASSGSQGGSSPLHF.

The CDR3 sequence: CASSWTSGSYEQYF. In DNA, the CDR3 is TGCGCCAGCAGCTGGACTAGCGGCTCCTACGAGCAGTACTTC. The V call is TRBV5-1, the J call TRBJ2-7; 10 positions agree with TRBD2. The CDR3 consists of 14 residues. V trimming: 3 bases; J trimming: 0 bases; junction bases outside the gene matches: 0. Per germline, CDR1 SGHRS and CDR2 YFSETQ.

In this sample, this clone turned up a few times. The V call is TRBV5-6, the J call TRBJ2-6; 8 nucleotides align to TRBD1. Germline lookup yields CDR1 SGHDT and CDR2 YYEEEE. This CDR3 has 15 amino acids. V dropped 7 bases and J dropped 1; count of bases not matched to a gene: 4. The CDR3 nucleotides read TGTGCCAGCGGATACAGGGGGTCTGGGGCCAACGTCCTGACTTTC. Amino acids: CASGYRGSGANVLTF.

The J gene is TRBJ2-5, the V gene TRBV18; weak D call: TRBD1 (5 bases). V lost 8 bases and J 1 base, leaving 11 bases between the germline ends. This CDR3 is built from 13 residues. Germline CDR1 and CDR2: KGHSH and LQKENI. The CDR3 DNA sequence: TGTGCCAGCCTTCGACAGAGCCAAGAGACCCAGTACTTC. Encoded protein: CASLRQSQETQYF.

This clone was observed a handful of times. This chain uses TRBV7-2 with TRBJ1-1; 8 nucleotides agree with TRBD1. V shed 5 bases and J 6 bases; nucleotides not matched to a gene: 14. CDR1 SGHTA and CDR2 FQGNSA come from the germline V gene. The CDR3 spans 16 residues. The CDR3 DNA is TGTGCCAGCAGCCCCCAGACAGGGGCCCCAAGGTCTGAAGCTTTCTTT. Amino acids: CASSPQTGAPRSEAFF.

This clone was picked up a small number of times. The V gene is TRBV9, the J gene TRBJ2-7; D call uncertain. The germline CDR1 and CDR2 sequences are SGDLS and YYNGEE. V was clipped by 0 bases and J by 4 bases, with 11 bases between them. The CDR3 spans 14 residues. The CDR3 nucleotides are TGTGCCAGCAGCGTAGAGGTAGCTGGGTACGAGCAGTACTTC. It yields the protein CASSVEVAGYEQYF.

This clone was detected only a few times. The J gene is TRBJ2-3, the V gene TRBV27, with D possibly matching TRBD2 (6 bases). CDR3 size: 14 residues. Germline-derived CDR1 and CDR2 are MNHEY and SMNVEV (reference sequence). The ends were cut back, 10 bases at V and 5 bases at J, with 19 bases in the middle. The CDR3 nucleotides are TGTGCCACCAGACCGGGACTTCAAAGAGATACGCAGTATTTT. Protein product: CATRPGLQRDTQYF.

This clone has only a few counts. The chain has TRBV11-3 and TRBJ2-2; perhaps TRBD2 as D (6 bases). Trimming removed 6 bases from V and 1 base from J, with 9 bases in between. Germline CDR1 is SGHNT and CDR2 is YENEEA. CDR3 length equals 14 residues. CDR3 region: CASSSTRNTGELFF. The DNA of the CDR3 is TGTGCCAGCAGTTCGACTAGGAACACCGGGGAGCTGTTTTTT.

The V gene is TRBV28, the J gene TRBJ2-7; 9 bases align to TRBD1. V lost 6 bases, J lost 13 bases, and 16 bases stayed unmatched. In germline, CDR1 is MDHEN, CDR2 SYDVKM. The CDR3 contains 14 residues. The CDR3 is CASRVTGGSTTIYF. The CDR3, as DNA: TGTGCCAGCAGGGTAACAGGGGGCTCAACTACTATCTACTTC.

CDR3 loop: CASSLMPGTGGAEQYF. CDR3 in DNA: TGTGCCAGCAGCTTAATGCCCGGGACAGGGGGCGCCGAGCAGTACTTC. The chain recombines TRBV7-3 with TRBJ2-7; 12 bases line up with TRBD1. Trimming took 1 base from V and 6 from J; bases not matched to a gene: 7. The CDR3 length is 16 residues. Per the germline V gene, CDR1 is SGHTA and CDR2 is FQGTGA.

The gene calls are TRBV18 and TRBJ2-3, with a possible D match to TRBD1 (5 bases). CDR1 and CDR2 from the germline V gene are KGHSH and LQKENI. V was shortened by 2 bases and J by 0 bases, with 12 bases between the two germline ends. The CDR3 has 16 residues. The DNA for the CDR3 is TGTGCCAGCTCACCAAATCGCCAGGGTAGCACAGATACGCAGTATTTT. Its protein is CASSPNRQGSTDTQYF.

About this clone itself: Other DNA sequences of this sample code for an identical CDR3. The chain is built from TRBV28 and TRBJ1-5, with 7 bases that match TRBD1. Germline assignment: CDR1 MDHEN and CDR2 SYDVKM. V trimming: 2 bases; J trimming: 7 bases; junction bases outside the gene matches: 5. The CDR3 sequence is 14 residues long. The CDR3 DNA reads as TGTGCCAGCAGTTTAGGACAGGCGGGCCAGCCCCAGCATTTT. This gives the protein CASSLGQAGQPQHF. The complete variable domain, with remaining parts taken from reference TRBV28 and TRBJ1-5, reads DVKVTQSSRYLVKRTGEKVFLECVQDMDHENMFWYRQDPGLGLRLIYFSYDVKMKEKGDIPEGYSVSREKKERFSLILESASTNQTSMYLCASSLGQAGQPQHFGDGTRLSIL.

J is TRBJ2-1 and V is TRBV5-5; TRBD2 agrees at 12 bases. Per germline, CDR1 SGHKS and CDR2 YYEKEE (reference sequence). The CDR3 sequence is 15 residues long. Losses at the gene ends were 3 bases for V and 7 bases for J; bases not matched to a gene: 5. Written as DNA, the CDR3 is TGTGCCAGCAGCTCCCCGACTAGCGGGAGTAATGAGCAGTTCTTC. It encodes CASSSPTSGSNEQFF.

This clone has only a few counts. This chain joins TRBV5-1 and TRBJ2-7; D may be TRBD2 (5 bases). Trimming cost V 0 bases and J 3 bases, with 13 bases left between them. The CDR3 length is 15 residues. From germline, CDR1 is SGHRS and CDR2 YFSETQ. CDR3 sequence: CASSLAGDFVYEQYF. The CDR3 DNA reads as TGCGCCAGCAGCTTGGCCGGGGATTTCGTCTACGAGCAGTACTTC. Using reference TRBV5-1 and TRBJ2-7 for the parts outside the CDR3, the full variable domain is KAGVTQTPRYLIKTRGQQVTLSCSPISGHRSVSWYQQTPGQGLQFLFEYFSETQRNKGNFPGRFSGRQFSNSRSEMNVSTLELGDSALYLCASSLAGDFVYEQYFGPGTRLTVT.

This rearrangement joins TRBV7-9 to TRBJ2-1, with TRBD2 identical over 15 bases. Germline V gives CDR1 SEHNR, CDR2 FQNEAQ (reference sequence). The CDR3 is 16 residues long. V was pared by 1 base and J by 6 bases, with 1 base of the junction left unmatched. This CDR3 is CASSLVGLAGGNEQFF. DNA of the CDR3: TGTGCCAGCAGCTTAGTGGGACTAGCGGGAGGCAATGAGCAGTTCTTC.

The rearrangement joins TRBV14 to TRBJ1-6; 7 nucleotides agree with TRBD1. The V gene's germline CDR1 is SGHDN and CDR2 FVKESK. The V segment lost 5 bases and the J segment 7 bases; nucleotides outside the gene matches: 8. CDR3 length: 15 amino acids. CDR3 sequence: CASSAPGTENSPLHF. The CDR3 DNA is TGTGCCAGCAGCGCCCCCGGGACAGAGAATTCACCCCTCCACTTT.

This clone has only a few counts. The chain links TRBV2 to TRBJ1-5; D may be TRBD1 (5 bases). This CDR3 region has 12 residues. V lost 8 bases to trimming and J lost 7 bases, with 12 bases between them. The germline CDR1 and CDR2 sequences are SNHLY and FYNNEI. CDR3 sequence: CASSPGGQPQHF. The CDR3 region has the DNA TGTGCCAGCTCTCCGGGGGGACAGCCCCAGCATTTT.